This passage covers 23 T cell receptor beta chains from one sample sequenced in a study of blood T cell repertoires in COVID-19. Data came from immunoSEQ multiplex PCR; TCRdb stores just in-frame clones and leaves some out. The top ten clones hold less than 5.5% of a sample with over 200,000 clones, more than 65% of them seen once. Material: peripheral blood. The receptor set was obtained from a man aged 50-59 years with active or convalescent COVID-19.

The chain carries TRBV5-8 and TRBJ2-5, with TRBD2 identical over 12 bases. Germline-derived CDR1 and CDR2 are SGHTS and YDEGEE. J lost 6 bases, V lost 4 bases, and 10 bases had no gene match. The CDR3 loop spans 16 amino acids. The CDR3 sequence is CASSPGLAGTKKTQYF. CDR3 DNA: TGTGCCAGCAGCCCGGGACTAGCGGGTACCAAGAAGACCCAGTACTTC.

The chain joins TRBV5-1 to TRBJ2-7, with 7 positions matching TRBD1. The CDR3 is made up of 14 amino acids. Germline CDR1 SGHRS, CDR2 YFSETQ. J gave up 3 bases and V 4 bases, and 7 bases lay outside the gene matches. The CDR3 DNA reads as TGCGCCAGCAGCCAGGGGGATCGGGGCTACGAGCAGTACTTC. It specifies CASSQGDRGYEQYF.

The genes are TRBV6-2 or TRBV6-3 and TRBJ1-6; D unclear. CDR1 is MNHEY and CDR2 is SVGEGT in the germline V gene. CDR3 length: 13 amino acids. V was cut by 2 bases and J by 10 bases, with 9 bases left in between. CDR3 residues: CASSYMRRSPLHF. As DNA, the CDR3 is TGTGCCAGCAGTTACATGCGGAGATCACCCCTCCACTTT.

This clone appeared a single time. This chain connects TRBV6-5 to TRBJ1-2; 9 bases are shared with TRBD1. The CDR3 loop spans 14 amino acids. Germline loops: CDR1 MNHEY, CDR2 SVGAGI. J gave up 8 bases and V 7 bases, and 11 bases lay outside the gene matches. The DNA of the CDR3 is TGTGCCAGCACTCCGGGACAGGGTTTAGGGGGCTACACCTTC. Translated: CASTPGQGLGGYTF.

V gene TRBV27 combines with J gene TRBJ2-2; 16 nucleotides agree with TRBD2. This CDR3 has 18 amino acids. V shed 10 bases, J shed 6 bases, and the junction held 14 bases outside the gene matches. Looked up from germline, CDR1 is MNHEY and CDR2 is SMNVEV (reference sequence). CDR3 amino acids: CATPGLAGGHYPAGELFF. CDR3 DNA sequence: TGTGCCACGCCGGGACTAGCGGGGGGGCACTATCCCGCCGGGGAGCTGTTTTTT.

The chain links TRBV5-8 to TRBJ1-2, with unresolved D. V lost 4 bases and J lost 2, with 15 bases in between. This CDR3 comprises 15 residues. CDR1 is SGHTS, CDR2 YDEGEE, per germline. The CDR3 region has the DNA TGTGCCAGCAGCCTTGGTGGAACAGTGAACTATGGCTACACCTTC. Translation gives CASSLGGTVNYGYTF.

This clone was detected only once. The rearrangement uses TRBV5-1 and TRBJ1-1; D call uncertain. Germline V gene sequence: CDR1 SGHRS, CDR2 YFSETQ. CDR3 size: 14 residues. V gave up 3 bases and J gave up 1 base, with 10 bases separating them. CDR3 bases: TGCGCCAGCAGCTCCCCGCCGGGGAACACTGAAGCTTTCTTT. Encoded protein: CASSSPPGNTEAFF.

This rearrangement joins TRBV3-1 (or the pseudogene TRBV3-2) to TRBJ2-1; the D is unclear. The CDR3 consists of 15 residues. Trimming took 1 base from V and 1 from J, leaving 8 bases between them. CDR1 and CDR2 (germline): LGHDT, YNNKEL (reference sequence). The CDR3 region is CASSQGVISYNEQFF. The DNA of the CDR3 is TGTGCCAGCAGCCAAGGAGTTATTTCCTACAATGAGCAGTTCTTC.

The rearrangement joins TRBV4-2 to TRBJ1-4; no reliable D call. Trimming took 1 base from V and 0 from J, leaving 9 bases between them. Germline V gives CDR1 LGHNA, CDR2 YNFKEQ. The CDR3 is 16 amino acids. CDR3 sequence (DNA): TGTGCCAGCAGCCAAGTACGGGATGCAACTAATGAAAAACTGTTTTTT. Its translation is CASSQVRDATNEKLFF.

This clone was picked up a small number of times. CDR3 sequence: CASSPRGGQGPWDTEAFF. The CDR3 nucleotides read TGTGCCAGCAGTCCCAGGGGGGGACAGGGGCCTTGGGACACTGAAGCTTTCTTT. The J gene is TRBJ1-1, the V gene TRBV28, with 10 bases aligning to TRBD1. V was clipped by 5 bases and J by 3 bases; unmatched bases: 15. Germline V lookup: CDR1 MDHEN, CDR2 SYDVKM. The CDR3 contains 18 residues.

This CDR3 is CASSVAGGSPGELFF. Here the CDR3 DNA reads TGTGCCAGCAGCGTCGCAGGGGGGAGTCCCGGGGAGCTGTTTTTT. This chain joins TRBV7-3 and TRBJ2-2; tentative D call: TRBD1 (7 bases). Germline V gives CDR1 SGHTA, CDR2 FQGTGA. The CDR3 covers 15 residues. Trimming cost V 5 bases and J 6 bases, with 16 bases left between them. Full variable domain (remainder filled in from reference TRBV7-3 and TRBJ2-2): GAGVSQTPSNKVTEKGKYVELRCDPISGHTALYWYRQSLGQGPEFLIYFQGTGAADDSGLPNDRFFAVRPEGSVSTLKIQRTERGDSAVYLCASSVAGGSPGELFFGEGSRLTVL.

The chain joins TRBV6-5 to TRBJ1-4, with 9 bases that match TRBD1. Trimming took 10 bases from V and 3 from J; bases not matched to a gene: 9. Germline assignment: CDR1 MNHEY and CDR2 SVGAGI. There are 15 residues in the CDR3. The CDR3 loop reads CATQPGQGPNEKLFF. The CDR3 DNA sequence: TGTGCCACCCAACCGGGACAGGGACCTAATGAAAAACTGTTTTTT.

V usage is TRBV10-3 and J usage is TRBJ2-2; tentatively, D is TRBD2 (6 bases). This CDR3 comprises 13 residues. Germline V gene data show CDR1 as ENHRY and CDR2 as SYGVKD. Trimming took 6 bases from V and 5 from J, leaving 10 bases between them. DNA of the CDR3: TGTGCCATCAGCGGGAGAGAAACCGGGGAGCTGTTTTTT. This gives the protein CAISGRETGELFF.

The CDR3 DNA follows: TGTGCCAGCAGCTTGCAGGCAGGGGGCCTCACAGATACGCAGTATTTT. The encoded protein is CASSLQAGGLTDTQYF. The rearrangement joins TRBV5-4 to TRBJ2-3, with 8 bases aligning to TRBD1. The CDR3 consists of 16 residues. Germline lookup yields CDR1 SGHNT and CDR2 YYREEE (reference sequence). Trimming removed 1 base from V and 2 bases from J; junction bases left unmatched: 6.

V gene TRBV7-9 combines with J gene TRBJ1-4; 8 bases are shared with TRBD1. V lost 2 bases, J lost 8 bases, and 7 bases stayed unmatched. CDR1 and CDR2 (germline): SEHNR, FQNEAQ (reference sequence). The CDR3 covers 15 residues. DNA of the CDR3: TGTGCCAGCAGCTTAATCGACAGGGGTCGGGAAAAACTGTTTTTT. The encoded protein is CASSLIDRGREKLFF.

The chain is built from TRBV11-3 and TRBJ2-1, with 8 bases lining up with TRBD2. Germline V gene data show CDR1 as SGHNT and CDR2 as YENEEA. The CDR3 loop spans 16 amino acids. J gave up 4 bases and V 1 base, and 6 bases lay outside the gene matches. This CDR3 is CASSLGTAGGYNEQFF. The DNA for the CDR3 is TGTGCCAGCAGCTTAGGTACGGCGGGGGGTTACAATGAGCAGTTCTTC.

The CDR3 here is CASIAGTTNYGYTF. The CDR3 DNA is TGTGCCAGCATCGCCGGGACAACTAACTATGGCTACACCTTC. The rearrangement links TRBV2 to TRBJ1-2, with D possibly being TRBD1 (6 bases). Trimming shortened V by 7 bases and J by 0 bases, and 12 bases separated the two germline ends. This CDR3 has 14 amino acids. Germline assignment: CDR1 SNHLY and CDR2 FYNNEI.

J is TRBJ2-3 and V is TRBV6-2 or TRBV6-3; 15 nucleotides agree with TRBD2. This CDR3 is built from 17 residues. Germline lookup yields CDR1 MNHEY and CDR2 SVGEGT. Trimming took 3 bases from V and 6 from J; bases not matched to a gene: 7. The CDR3 loop is CASSYGTSGGPRDTQYF. CDR3 nucleotide sequence: TGTGCCAGCAGTTATGGGACTAGCGGGGGGCCCAGGGATACGCAGTATTTT.

This clone was observed a handful of times. The rearrangement links TRBV7-6 to TRBJ2-7; perhaps TRBD2 as D (6 bases). The CDR3 runs 15 residues. Between the trimmed V and J ends, which lost 3 bases and 3 bases, there was a span of 15 bases. Germline V gene lookup returns CDR1 SGHVS and CDR2 FNYEAQ. In nucleotides, the CDR3 is TGTGCCAGCAGCTTGCGGGACGTCGTCATCTACGAGCAGTACTTC. Translation gives CASSLRDVVIYEQYF. The full variable domain, completed using reference TRBV7-6 and TRBJ2-7, is GAGVSQSPRYKVTKRGQDVALRCDPISGHVSLYWYRQALGQGPEFLTYFNYEAQQDKSGLPNDRFSAERPEGSISTLTIQRTEQRDSAMYRCASSLRDVVIYEQYFGPGTRLTVT.

The rearrangement uses TRBV29-1 and TRBJ1-1; D is unclear. CDR3 length: 13 amino acids. Trimming removed 6 bases at V and 0 bases at J, with 11 bases between. Germline loops: CDR1 SQVTM, CDR2 ANQGSEA. The CDR3 region has the DNA TGCAGCGTCCATCCCCTAGTGAACACTGAAGCTTTCTTT. Protein product: CSVHPLVNTEAFF. The whole variable domain, remainder taken from reference TRBV29-1 and TRBJ1-1, is SAVISQKPSRDICQRGTSLTIQCQVDSQVTMMFWYRQQPGQSLTLIATANQGSEATYESGFVIDKFPISRPNLTFSTLTVSNMSPEDSSIYLCSVHPLVNTEAFFGQGTRLTVV.

Comments on this clone: The same CDR3 also results from other DNA sequences found in this sample. The rearrangement uses TRBV18 and TRBJ2-7, with 8 bases fitting TRBD1. Germline CDR1 KGHSH, CDR2 LQKENI. J was trimmed by 4 bases and V by 3 bases; bases with no gene match: 2. This CDR3 spans 13 amino acids. CDR3 nucleotides: TGTGCCAGCTCACCGGGACAGGATTACGAGCAGTACTTC. Amino acids: CASSPGQDYEQYF.

This rearrangement joins TRBV27 to TRBJ1-4; D gene ambiguous. This CDR3 is 14 amino acids long. Trimming removed 2 bases at V and 0 bases at J, with 4 bases between. Per germline, CDR1 MNHEY and CDR2 SMNVEV (reference sequence). The CDR3 sequence is CASSLRPTNEKLFF. In nucleotides, the CDR3 is TGTGCCAGCAGTTTACGTCCAACTAATGAAAAACTGTTTTTT.

This clone has just a few counts. The CDR3 DNA is TGTGCCAGCAGCCGAGACGGGCCGGGACAGGGGCCTCAAAACTATGGCTACACCTTC. It yields the protein CASSRDGPGQGPQNYGYTF. The gene calls are TRBV5-6 and TRBJ1-2, with 10 bases aligning to TRBD1. V shed 4 bases, J shed 2 bases, and the junction held 17 bases outside the gene matches. The CDR3 consists of 19 residues. Germline assignment: CDR1 SGHDT and CDR2 YYEEEE.